This T cell receptor beta chain was sequenced in a study of blood T cell repertoires in COVID-19. Whole-study context: The United States, Italy and Spain were the sources of the acute and convalescent COVID-19 samples. In each case, the material was cDNA or gDNA derived from T cells, B-cell-depleted T cells, or PBMCs.

Trimming pared 3 bases from V and 2 bases from J, leaving 10 bases between. The CDR3 runs 14 residues. Germline CDR1 and CDR2: SGHTA and FQGNSA. Source study methods: Nucleated cell number was recorded as an estimate derived from reference gene primer amplification. Produced via immunoSEQ multiplex PCR; TCRdb's table is partial and in-frame only. V and J calls and clone size are as listed in that table; D and trimming were resolved from the DNA. The data contain over 50,000 clones, 76% of them seen just once; the ten biggest clones take up 5.5% to 7%. This receptor was identified in a woman aged 45-59 years with active or convalescent COVID-19. The chain couples TRBV7-2 to TRBJ1-2; a possible D gene is TRBD1 (5 bases). The material sequenced was peripheral blood. The CDR3 nucleotides are TGTGCCAGCAGCTTTGGGGGGAGCAACTATGGCTACACCTTC. Protein product: CASSFGGSNYGYTF.